This TCR beta chain was obtained from a study of T cells in Graves' hyperthyroidism and ophthalmopathy. Sampled blood dates from first hyperthyroidism diagnosis, and it precedes any ophthalmopathy symptoms. Overall study findings and caveats: Ophthalmopathy cases were set apart from stable hyperthyroidism by a 13 V-J model. Most thyroid clonotypes that were expanded above 0.001 also turned up in blood.

This clonotype was seen many times. Its specificity is unknown. Researchers amplified the TCR beta CDR3 regions from RNA transcripts. First-round RT-PCR with HTBI primers amplified the TCR CDR3 region. TCRdb re-called the multiplex PCR reads with MiXCR, one entry per CDR3 protein. The sample records around 250,000 distinct CDR3 sequences, roughly 14% being singletons. V was clipped by 4 bases and J by 7 bases, with 14 bases between them. Per germline, CDR1 ENHRY and CDR2 SYGVKD. CDR3 length: 14 amino acids. The sample was blood. The rearrangement uses TRBV10-3 and TRBJ2-1; D might be TRBD2 (5 bases). This TCR came from a woman in her thirties or forties with Graves' hyperthyroidism that later progressed to Graves' ophthalmopathy. CDR3 DNA sequence: TGTGCCATCAGTGTTCTGACTACCCCAAATGAGCAGTTCTTC. Protein: CAISVLTTPNEQFF.